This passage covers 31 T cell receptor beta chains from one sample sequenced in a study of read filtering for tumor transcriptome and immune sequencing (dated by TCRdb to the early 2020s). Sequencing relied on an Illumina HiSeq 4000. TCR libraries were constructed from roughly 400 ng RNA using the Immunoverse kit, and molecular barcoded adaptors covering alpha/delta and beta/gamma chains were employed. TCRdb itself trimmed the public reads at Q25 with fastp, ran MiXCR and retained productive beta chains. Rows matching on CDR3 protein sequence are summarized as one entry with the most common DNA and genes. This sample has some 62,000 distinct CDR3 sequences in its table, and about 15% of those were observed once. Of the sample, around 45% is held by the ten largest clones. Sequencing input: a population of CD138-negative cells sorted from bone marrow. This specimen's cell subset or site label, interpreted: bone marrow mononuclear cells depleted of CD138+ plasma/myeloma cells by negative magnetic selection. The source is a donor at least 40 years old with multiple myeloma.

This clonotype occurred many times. The CDR3 DNA follows: TGTGCCAGCAGCTCATTAGGGAGGGCAGATACGCAGTATTTT. Residues: CASSSLGRADTQYF. This rearrangement joins TRBV7-3 to TRBJ2-3; 7 positions agree with TRBD2. Germline CDR1 and CDR2: SGHTA and FQGTGA. V was pared by 4 bases and J by 4 bases, with 5 bases of the junction left unmatched. The CDR3 has 14 amino acids.

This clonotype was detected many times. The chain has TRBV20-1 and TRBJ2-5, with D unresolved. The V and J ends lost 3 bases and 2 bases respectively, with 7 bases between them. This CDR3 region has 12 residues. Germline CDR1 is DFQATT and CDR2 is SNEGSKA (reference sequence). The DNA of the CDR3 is TGCAGTGCTAGCCGGGTTCAAGAGACCCAGTACTTC. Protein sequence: CSASRVQETQYF.

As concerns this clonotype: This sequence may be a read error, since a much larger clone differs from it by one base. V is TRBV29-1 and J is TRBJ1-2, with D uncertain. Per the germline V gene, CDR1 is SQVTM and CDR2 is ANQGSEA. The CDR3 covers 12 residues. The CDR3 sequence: CSVDGLLYGYSF. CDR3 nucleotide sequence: TGCAGCGTGGATGGACTTCTGTATGGCTACTCCTTC.

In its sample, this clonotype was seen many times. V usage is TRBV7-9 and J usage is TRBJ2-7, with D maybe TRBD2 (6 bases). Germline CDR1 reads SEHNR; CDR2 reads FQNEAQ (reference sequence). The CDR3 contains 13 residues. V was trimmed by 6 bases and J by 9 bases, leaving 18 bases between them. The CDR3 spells CASRAGGPQVQYF. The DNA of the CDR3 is TGTGCCAGCAGGGCTGGAGGGCCTCAGGTGCAGTACTTC.

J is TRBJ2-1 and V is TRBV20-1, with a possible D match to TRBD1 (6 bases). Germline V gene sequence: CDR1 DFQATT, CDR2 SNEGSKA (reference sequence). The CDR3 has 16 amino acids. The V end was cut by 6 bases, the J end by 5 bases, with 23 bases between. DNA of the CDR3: TGCAGTGCGGTTGCTCAGGGGTTTGGACTTGACAATGAGCAGTTCTTC. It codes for CSAVAQGFGLDNEQFF.

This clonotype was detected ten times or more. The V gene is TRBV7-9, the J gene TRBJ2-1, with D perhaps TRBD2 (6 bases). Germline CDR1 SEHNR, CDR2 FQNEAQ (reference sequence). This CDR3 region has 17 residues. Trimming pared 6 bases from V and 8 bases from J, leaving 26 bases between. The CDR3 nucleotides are TGTGCCAGCAGGGAATTGGGGGGAGTTATCTTGGGGGATGAGCAGTTCTTC. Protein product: CASRELGGVILGDEQFF.

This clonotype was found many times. The DNA of the CDR3 is TGTGCCAGTAGACAGGGAGTGGAGACCCAGTACTTC. Encoded protein: CASRQGVETQYF. V gene TRBV19 combines with J gene TRBJ2-5; maybe TRBD1 (6 bases). Germline CDR1 reads LNHDA; CDR2 reads SQIVND (reference sequence). The CDR3 covers 12 residues. V lost 6 bases and J 5 bases, leaving 10 bases between the germline ends.

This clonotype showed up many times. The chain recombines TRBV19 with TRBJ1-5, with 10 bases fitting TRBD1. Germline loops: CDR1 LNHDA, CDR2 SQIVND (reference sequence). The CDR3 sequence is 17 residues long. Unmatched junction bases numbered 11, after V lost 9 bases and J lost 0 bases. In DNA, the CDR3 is TGTGCCAGCAACACCGGGACAGGGGACTATAGCAATCAGCCCCAGCATTTT. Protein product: CASNTGTGDYSNQPQHF.

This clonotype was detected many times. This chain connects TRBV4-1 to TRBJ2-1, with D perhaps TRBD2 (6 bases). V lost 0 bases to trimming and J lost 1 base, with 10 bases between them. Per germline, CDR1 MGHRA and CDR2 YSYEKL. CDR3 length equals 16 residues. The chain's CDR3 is CASSQDLGGSYNEQFF. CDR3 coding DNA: TGCGCCAGCAGCCAAGATCTGGGGGGATCCTACAATGAGCAGTTCTTC.

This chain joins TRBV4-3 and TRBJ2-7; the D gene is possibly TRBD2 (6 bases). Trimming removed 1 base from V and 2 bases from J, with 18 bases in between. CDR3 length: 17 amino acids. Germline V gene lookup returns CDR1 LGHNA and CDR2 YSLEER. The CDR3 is CASSQGLAGGSAYEQYF. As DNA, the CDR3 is TGCGCCAGCAGCCAAGGGCTCGCCGGGGGTTCGGCCTACGAGCAGTACTTC.

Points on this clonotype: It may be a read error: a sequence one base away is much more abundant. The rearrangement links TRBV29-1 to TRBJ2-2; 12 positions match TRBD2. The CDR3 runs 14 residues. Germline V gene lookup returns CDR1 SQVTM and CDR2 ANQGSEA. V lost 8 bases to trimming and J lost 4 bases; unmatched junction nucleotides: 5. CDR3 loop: CSCVTSGSTGELFF. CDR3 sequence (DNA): TGCAGCTGCGTGACTAGCGGGAGCACCGGGGAGCTGTTTTTT.

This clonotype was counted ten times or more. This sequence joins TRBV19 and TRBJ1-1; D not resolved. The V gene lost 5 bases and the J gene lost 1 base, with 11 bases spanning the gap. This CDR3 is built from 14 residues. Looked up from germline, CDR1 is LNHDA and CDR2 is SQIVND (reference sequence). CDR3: CASSANTANTEAFF. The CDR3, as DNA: TGTGCCAGTAGTGCAAATACAGCGAACACTGAAGCTTTCTTT.

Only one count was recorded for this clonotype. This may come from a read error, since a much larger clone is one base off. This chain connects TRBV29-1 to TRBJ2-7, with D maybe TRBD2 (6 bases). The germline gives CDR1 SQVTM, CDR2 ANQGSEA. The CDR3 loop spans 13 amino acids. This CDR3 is CGVGGREVYEQYF. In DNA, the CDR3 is TGCGGCGTTGGTGGCAGGGAGGTGTACGAGCAGTACTTC.

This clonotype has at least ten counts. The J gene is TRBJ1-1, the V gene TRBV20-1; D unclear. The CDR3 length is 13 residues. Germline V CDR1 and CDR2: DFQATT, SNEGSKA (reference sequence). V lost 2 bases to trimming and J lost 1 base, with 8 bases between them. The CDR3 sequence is CSARPPGNTEAFF. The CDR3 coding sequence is TGCAGTGCTAGACCACCAGGGAACACTGAAGCTTTCTTT.

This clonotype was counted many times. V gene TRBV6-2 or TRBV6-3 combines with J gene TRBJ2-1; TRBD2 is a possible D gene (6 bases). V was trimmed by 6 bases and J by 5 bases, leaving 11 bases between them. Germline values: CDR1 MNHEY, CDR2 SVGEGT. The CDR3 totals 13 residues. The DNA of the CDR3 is TGTGCCAGCAGCGGGTGGACTAACAATGAGCAGTTCTTC. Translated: CASSGWTNNEQFF.

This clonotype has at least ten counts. The CDR3 DNA follows: TGTGCCAGCAGCCCCCGGACTAGCGGCGAAGAGACCCAGTACTTC. Amino acid sequence: CASSPRTSGEETQYF. The chain couples TRBV12-3 or TRBV12-4 to TRBJ2-5; TRBD2 matches 10 bases. This CDR3 comprises 15 residues. The V and J ends lost 6 bases and 3 bases, in that order; junction bases with no gene match: 7.

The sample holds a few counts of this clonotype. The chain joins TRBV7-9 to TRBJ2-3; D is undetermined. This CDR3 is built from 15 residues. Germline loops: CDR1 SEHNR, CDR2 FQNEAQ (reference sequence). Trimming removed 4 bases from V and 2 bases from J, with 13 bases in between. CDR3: CASSSPWSDTDTQYF. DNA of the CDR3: TGTGCCAGCAGCTCCCCTTGGAGCGACACAGATACGCAGTATTTT.

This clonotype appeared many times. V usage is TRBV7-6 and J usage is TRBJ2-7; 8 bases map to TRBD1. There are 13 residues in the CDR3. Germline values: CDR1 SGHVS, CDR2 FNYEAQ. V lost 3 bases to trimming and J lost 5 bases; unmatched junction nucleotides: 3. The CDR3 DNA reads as TGTGCCAGCAGCTTCGGACAGGGTGACGAGCAGTACTTC. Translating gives CASSFGQGDEQYF.

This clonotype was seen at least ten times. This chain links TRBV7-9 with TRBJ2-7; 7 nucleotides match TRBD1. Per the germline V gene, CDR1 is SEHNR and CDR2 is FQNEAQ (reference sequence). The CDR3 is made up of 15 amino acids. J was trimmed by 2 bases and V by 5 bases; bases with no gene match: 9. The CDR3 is CASSGGQRNPYEQYF. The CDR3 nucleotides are TGTGCCAGCAGCGGGGGACAGCGAAACCCCTACGAGCAGTACTTC.

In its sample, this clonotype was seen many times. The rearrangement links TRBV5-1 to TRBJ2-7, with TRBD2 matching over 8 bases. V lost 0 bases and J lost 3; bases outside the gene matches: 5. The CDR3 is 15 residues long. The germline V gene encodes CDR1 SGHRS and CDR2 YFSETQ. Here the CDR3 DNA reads TGCGCCAGCAGCTTGGGCATACTAGCGGACTACGAGCAGTACTTC. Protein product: CASSLGILADYEQYF. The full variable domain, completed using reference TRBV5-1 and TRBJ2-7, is KAGVTQTPRYLIKTRGQQVTLSCSPISGHRSVSWYQQTPGQGLQFLFEYFSETQRNKGNFPGRFSGRQFSNSRSEMNVSTLELGDSALYLCASSLGILADYEQYFGPGTRLTVT.

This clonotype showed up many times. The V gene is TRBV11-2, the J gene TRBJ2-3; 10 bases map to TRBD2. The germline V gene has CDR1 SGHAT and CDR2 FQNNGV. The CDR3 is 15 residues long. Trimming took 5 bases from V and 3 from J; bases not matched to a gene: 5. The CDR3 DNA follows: TGTGCCAGCAGCGTACTAGCGGGAAGTACAGATACGCAGTATTTT. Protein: CASSVLAGSTDTQYF.

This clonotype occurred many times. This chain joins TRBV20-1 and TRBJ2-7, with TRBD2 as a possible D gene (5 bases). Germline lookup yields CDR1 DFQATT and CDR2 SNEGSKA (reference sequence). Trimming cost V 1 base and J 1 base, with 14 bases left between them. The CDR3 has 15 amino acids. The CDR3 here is CSARVRGRMSYEQYF. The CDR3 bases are TGCAGTGCTAGAGTTCGAGGGCGTATGTCCTACGAGCAGTACTTC.

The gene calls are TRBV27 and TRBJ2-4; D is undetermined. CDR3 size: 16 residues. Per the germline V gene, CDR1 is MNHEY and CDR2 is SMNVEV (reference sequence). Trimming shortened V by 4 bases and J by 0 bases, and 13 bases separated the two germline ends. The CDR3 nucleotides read TGTGCCAGCAGTTCATTAGAAGCGAGAGCCAAAAACATTCAGTACTTC. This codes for CASSSLEARAKNIQYF.

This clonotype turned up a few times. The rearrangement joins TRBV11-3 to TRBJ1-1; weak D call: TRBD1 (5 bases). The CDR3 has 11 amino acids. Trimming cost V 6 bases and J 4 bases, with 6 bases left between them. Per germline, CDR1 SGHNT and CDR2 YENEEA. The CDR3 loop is CASRDITEAFF. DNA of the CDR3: TGTGCCAGCAGGGACATCACTGAAGCTTTCTTT. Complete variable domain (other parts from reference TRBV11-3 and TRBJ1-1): EAGVVQSPRYKIIEKKQPVAFWCNPISGHNTLYWYLQNLGQGPELLIRYENEEAVDDSQLPKDRFSAERLKGVDSTLKIQPAELGDSAVYLCASRDITEAFFGQGTRLTVV.

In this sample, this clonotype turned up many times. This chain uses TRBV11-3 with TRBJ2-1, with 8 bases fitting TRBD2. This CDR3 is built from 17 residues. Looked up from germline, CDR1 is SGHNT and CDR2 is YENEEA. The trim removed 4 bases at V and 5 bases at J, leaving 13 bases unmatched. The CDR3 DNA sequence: TGTGCCAGCAGCTCCGGGGGGGGCGGAGGGTTCCACAATGAGCAGTTCTTC. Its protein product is CASSSGGGGGFHNEQFF.

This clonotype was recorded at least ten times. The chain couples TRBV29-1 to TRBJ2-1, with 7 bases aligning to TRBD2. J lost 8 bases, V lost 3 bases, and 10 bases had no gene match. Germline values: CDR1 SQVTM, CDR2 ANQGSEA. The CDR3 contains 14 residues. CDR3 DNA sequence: TGCAGCGTTGACGGGGGGAGGGCCAAATATGAGCAGTTCTTC. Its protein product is CSVDGGRAKYEQFF.

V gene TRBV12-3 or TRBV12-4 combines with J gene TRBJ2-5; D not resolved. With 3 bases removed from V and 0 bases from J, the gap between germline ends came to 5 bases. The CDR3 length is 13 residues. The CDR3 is CASSFWDQETQYF. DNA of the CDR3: TGTGCCAGCAGTTTTTGGGACCAAGAGACCCAGTACTTC.

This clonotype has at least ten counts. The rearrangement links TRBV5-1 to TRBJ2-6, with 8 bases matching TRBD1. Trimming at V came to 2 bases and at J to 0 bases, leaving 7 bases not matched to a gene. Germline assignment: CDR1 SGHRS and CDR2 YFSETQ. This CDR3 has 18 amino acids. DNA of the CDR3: TGCGCCAGCAGCTTCGGACAGGGTGTCAGCTCTGGGGCCAACGTCCTGACTTTC. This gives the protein CASSFGQGVSSGANVLTF.

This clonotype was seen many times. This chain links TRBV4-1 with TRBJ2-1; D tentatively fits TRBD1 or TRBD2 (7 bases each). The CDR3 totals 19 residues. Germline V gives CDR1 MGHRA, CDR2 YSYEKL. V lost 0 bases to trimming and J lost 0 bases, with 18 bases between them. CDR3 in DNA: TGCGCCAGCAGCCAAGATTGGGGGGGAAGGGGGCCCTCCTACAATGAGCAGTTCTTC. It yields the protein CASSQDWGGRGPSYNEQFF.

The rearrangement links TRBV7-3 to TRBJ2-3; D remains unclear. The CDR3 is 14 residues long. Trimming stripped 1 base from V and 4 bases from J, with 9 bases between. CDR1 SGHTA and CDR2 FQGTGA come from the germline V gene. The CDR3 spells CASSLSLEADTQYF. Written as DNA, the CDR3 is TGTGCCAGCAGCTTAAGCCTAGAGGCAGATACGCAGTATTTT. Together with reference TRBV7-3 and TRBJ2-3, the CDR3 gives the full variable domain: GAGVSQTPSNKVTEKGKYVELRCDPISGHTALYWYRQSLGQGPEFLIYFQGTGAADDSGLPNDRFFAVRPEGSVSTLKIQRTERGDSAVYLCASSLSLEADTQYFGPGTRLTVL.

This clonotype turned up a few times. For the CDR3, the DNA is TGTGCCAGCGGTTACGATTACGAGCAGTACTTC. The encoded protein is CASGYDYEQYF. This rearrangement joins TRBV12-3 or TRBV12-4 to TRBJ2-7, with unresolved D. The CDR3 spans 11 residues. V was shortened by 8 bases and J by 4 bases, with 9 bases between the two germline ends.